This section outlines one T cell receptor (beta chain) sequence together with its context. These data come from a study of blood T cell repertoires in COVID-19. Turning to the study itself: Sites across the United States, Italy and Spain contributed samples from acute and convalescent COVID-19.

In the original analysis: Researchers report that nucleated cell counts were estimated from reference gene primer amplification. Clones were sequenced by immunoSEQ multiplex PCR, and TCRdb holds only the in-frame ones, with some missing. The V and J calls and clone size are taken from that table; D and trimming were inferred from the DNA. The sample gives roughly 250,000 clones, more than 85% of which show up once; 8.8% is in the top ten. The sequenced sample was PBMCs or T cells enriched from blood (not recorded which). The sequence came from a man aged 35-49 years who had recovered from COVID-19.

CDR3 nucleotide sequence: TGCAGCGTTTCCCAGGGTATTGCCAAAAACATTCAGTACTTC. The encoded protein is CSVSQGIAKNIQYF. The chain couples TRBV29-1 to TRBJ2-4; a weak D match, TRBD1 (5 bases). CDR1 SQVTM and CDR2 ANQGSEA come from the germline V gene. The CDR3 covers 14 residues. The V end lost 5 bases, the J end lost 1 base, and 12 bases lay between the germline ends.